These 10 T cell receptor beta chains were sequenced from one sample in a study of blood T cell repertoires in COVID-19. The table came from immunoSEQ multiplex PCR; TCRdb's copy has only in-frame clones and leaves some out. The top ten hold approximately 6% of the sample, which has fewer than 85,000 clones, roughly four fifths seen once. The sample was peripheral blood. The receptors stem from a woman aged 55-69 years with acute or convalescent COVID-19.

The genes are TRBV30 and TRBJ1-3; unclear D gene. This CDR3 region has 14 residues. The germline CDR1 and CDR2 sequences are GTSNPN and SVGIG (reference sequence). Trimming pared 1 base from V and 2 bases from J, leaving 9 bases between. CDR3 region: CAWSDTGAGNTIYF. The CDR3 DNA follows: TGTGCCTGGAGTGATACCGGGGCTGGAAACACCATATATTTT.

The CDR3 is CASSQGGLGNQPQHF. The CDR3 DNA reads TGTGCCAGCAGCCAAGGGGGGCTTGGCAATCAGCCCCAGCATTTT. The V and J genes are TRBV3-1 (or the pseudogene TRBV3-2) and TRBJ1-5; D perhaps matches TRBD1 (6 bases). Germline CDR1 and CDR2: LGHDT and YNNKEL (reference sequence). V lost 1 base, J lost 2 bases, and 9 bases lay in between. The CDR3 totals 15 residues.

This sequence joins TRBV18 and TRBJ2-3; TRBD1 might be the D (5 bases). Germline CDR1 reads KGHSH; CDR2 reads LQKENI. The CDR3 spans 14 residues. The V and J ends lost 4 bases and 0 bases respectively, with 8 bases between them. This CDR3 is CASSLGASTDTQYF. CDR3 bases: TGTGCCAGCTCACTTGGGGCTAGCACAGATACGCAGTATTTT.

This CDR3 reads CASSDAEPFLDEKLFF. CDR3 coding DNA: TGTGCCAGCAGCGACGCCGAACCCTTCCTAGATGAAAAACTGTTTTTT. This chain connects TRBV2 to TRBJ1-4; D is unclear. This CDR3 is 16 amino acids long. Deletions cut 6 bases from V and 6 bases from J, with 20 bases between. Looked up from germline, CDR1 is SNHLY and CDR2 is FYNNEI.

This clone was counted a single time. The genes are TRBV7-3 and TRBJ1-1; 7 bases are shared with TRBD1. The CDR3 extends over 15 amino acids. With 5 bases clipped from V and 5 bases from J, the junction kept 11 bases outside the gene matches. Germline V gives CDR1 SGHTA, CDR2 FQGTGA. CDR3 residues: CASSPTRGRMTEAFF. CDR3 nucleotide sequence: TGTGCCAGCAGCCCCACGAGGGGGCGGATGACTGAAGCTTTCTTT.

The genes are TRBV5-1 and TRBJ1-6; D call uncertain. The length of the CDR3 is 19 residues. V was trimmed by 0 bases and J by 9 bases, leaving 25 bases between them. Germline CDR1 and CDR2: SGHRS and YFSETQ. CDR3 amino acids: CASSLDSAGDGVSGSPLHF. CDR3 sequence (DNA): TGCGCCAGCAGCTTGGATAGTGCGGGTGATGGGGTGTCAGGTTCACCCCTCCACTTT.

This sequence joins TRBV6-5 and TRBJ2-7; D is possibly TRBD1 (6 bases). V lost 6 bases and J 6 bases, leaving 15 bases between the germline ends. This CDR3 is built from 13 residues. Germline V gene lookup returns CDR1 MNHEY and CDR2 SVGAGI. The CDR3 region is CASSLGAPSEQYF. In DNA form, the CDR3 reads TGTGCCAGCAGCCTGGGGGCCCCGAGCGAGCAGTACTTC.

This chain connects TRBV5-1 to TRBJ1-1, with TRBD1 as a possible D gene (6 bases). CDR1 is SGHRS, CDR2 YFSETQ, per germline. The CDR3 has 15 amino acids. Between the trimmed V and J ends, which lost 3 bases and 3 bases, there was a span of 15 bases. CDR3 sequence reads: CASSYVQGTDTEAFF. The CDR3 DNA follows: TGCGCCAGCAGCTACGTACAGGGAACGGACACTGAAGCTTTCTTT.

The chain couples TRBV10-1 to TRBJ1-2, with D unclear. The CDR3 is made up of 9 amino acids. Germline assignment: CDR1 WNHNN and CDR2 SYGVQD (reference sequence). Trimming took off 10 bases at V and 8 bases at J, with 8 bases between the two ends. The CDR3 nucleotides read TGCGCCACCCCTAGCGGCTACACCTTC. Protein: CATPSGYTF.

The V and J genes are TRBV11-3 and TRBJ2-2; unclear D gene. The CDR3 is 12 residues long. Deletions cut 8 bases from V and 5 bases from J, with 9 bases between. Germline V gene data show CDR1 as SGHNT and CDR2 as YENEEA. This CDR3 is CASSVDTGELFF. CDR3 coding DNA: TGTGCCAGCTCAGTCGATACCGGGGAGCTGTTTTTT.